The present TCR beta chain was sequenced within a study of T-cell memory formation after mild COVID-19 (dated by TCRdb to the early 2020s). Describing the broader study: TCR sequence clusters from the two donors were found to be largely donor specific. The cohort comprised two young, previously healthy adult volunteers, one female and one male. Longitudinal TCRalpha and TCRbeta repertoire sequencing tracked T-cell clones expanding and contracting after mild COVID-19 in a couple of donors. General findings and caveats noted by the study authors: Only a couple of mild cases were covered by the study, and larger cohorts that include severe cases with pre-infection samples were considered necessary. SARS-CoV-2 specificity was not confirmed for the second-wave clones peaking on day 37. Contracting CD4+ clones turned up mainly in the CM and EM memory subsets, whereas EMRA was where CD8+ clones were enriched. Some responding clones were detected in pre-infection memory, which suggested that pre-existing cross-reactive memory T cells had joined the SARS-CoV-2 response. Clones that contracted from day 15 to 85 showed balanced CD4/CD8 phenotypes, whereas a second wave of clones that expanded from day 15 to 37 leaned towards CD4+.

This clonotype was counted a few times. There is no known antigen for this receptor. No clone much larger than this one lies a single base away; base qualities are absent. The data were produced on an Illumina NovaSeq 6000. TCRalpha and TCRbeta cDNA libraries were built by 5'RACE with constant-segment primers, adding sample barcodes and unique molecular identifiers. RNA was extracted from every sample with Trizol reagent. The libraries were amplified in two PCR steps, and the second step added a second sample barcode and Illumina TruSeq adapters. Sequencing of libraries was performed on an Illumina NovaSeq with 2 x 150 bp paired-end reads. The authors' analysis ran thus. Demultiplexing of reads and collapsing into UMI-guided consensus sequences were performed with migec v1.2.7. Using mixcr v2.1.11, the UMI consensuses were aligned to TRA and TRB V and J templates and assembled into clonotypes. Expanded or contracted clonotypes were those called significant by both edgeR and NoisET, with noise models trained on biological replicates. For edgeR calls, the thresholds were a false discovery rate-adjusted p below 0.01 and a log2 fold-change of 1. As an exploratory analysis of dynamics, max-normalized trajectories of the 1000 most abundant clonotypes were examined with PCA combined with hierarchical clustering. The CD4 or CD8 phenotype of responding clones was assigned using the separately sequenced CD4+ and CD8+ repertoires. In TCRdb, the public reads were trimmed at Q25 with fastp and aligned with MiXCR, with productive beta chains retained. Entries are consolidated by CDR3 protein sequence, retaining the most common genes and DNA. What appears here as the V and J calls and clone size reflects TCRdb's work, not the paper's. The table for this sample lists 160,000 or so distinct CDR3 sequences; roughly 28% of them were counted only once. The ten biggest clones cover around 13% of the sample.

Ficoll-Paque density gradient centrifugation was used to isolate PBMCs. The CDR3 spans 18 residues, from the cysteine through the phenylalanine. CDR3 DNA is the only sequence kept; it has 54 bases, read in frame from the first base. V is cut by 4 bases and J by 1 base, and the space between the germline ends is 24 bases. CDR1 and CDR2, per the germline V gene, are SGHRS and YFSETQ. Recombination linked TRBV5-1 to TRBJ2-7; a tentative D match to TRBD1 spans 5 bases. The sample comprised PBMCs or a T cell subset sorted from them (not recorded which). The sequence came from an adult woman who had mild COVID-19 (a few samples of this study predate the infection). The sample titles of this study are shuffled in the database, so cell type and time point are left out; the donor was told from shared clones. The DNA reads as follows: TGCGCCAGCAGCCCCCAACGGCCAGGGCAGGCGGTTTCCTACGAGCAGTACTTC. Translated, this gives CASSPQRPGQAVSYEQYF. With the rest looked up from the reference TRBV5-1 and TRBJ2-7 genes rather than sequenced, the full variable domain is KAGVTQTPRYLIKTRGQQVTLSCSPISGHRSVSWYQQTPGQGLQFLFEYFSETQRNKGNFPGRFSGRQFSNSRSEMNVSTLELGDSALYLCASSPQRPGQAVSYEQYFGPGTRLTVT.